These T cell receptor beta chains were read from a single sample in a study of T cell repertoires in cytomegalovirus infection. Using its own MiXCR run on the reads, TCRdb lists one record per CDR3 protein. The top ten hold about 39% of the sample, which has more than 85,000 distinct CDR3 sequences, around 22% seen once. Sequencing was done on a sample of CD8+ T cells from PBMCs. The receptors originated from a human donor in good health (CMV status not recorded). Some clones in this sample may be carry-over from other donors' samples. The conserved cysteine and the conserved F or W are not part of the CDR3 here. The order of the fields is CDR3 protein, V gene, J gene, D gene. The D gene is left open where the match is weak.

CDR3aa: ASSLVGADEQY; v_gene: TRBV13; j_gene: TRBJ2-7; d_gene: -
CDR3aa: SARGLVTFEETQY; v_gene: TRBV20-1; j_gene: TRBJ2-5; d_gene: -
CDR3aa: ASSLGSGGYYGYT; v_gene: TRBV7-2; j_gene: TRBJ1-2; d_gene: TRBD1
CDR3aa: ASSSGTSGQETQY; v_gene: TRBV5-8; j_gene: TRBJ2-5; d_gene: TRBD2
CDR3aa: ASSQVTGYGYT; v_gene: TRBV14; j_gene: TRBJ1-2; d_gene: TRBD1
CDR3aa: ASSLEYFMLEQY; v_gene: TRBV11-2; j_gene: TRBJ2-7; d_gene: -
CDR3aa: ASSSPGQGAGNQPQH; v_gene: TRBV7-9; j_gene: TRBJ1-5; d_gene: TRBD1
CDR3aa: ASSLSGGSYNEQF; v_gene: TRBV7-3; j_gene: TRBJ2-1; d_gene: TRBD1
CDR3aa: ASSSREGRNYEQY; v_gene: TRBV11-3; j_gene: TRBJ2-7; d_gene: TRBD2
CDR3aa: ASTPPGTGRRDGYT; v_gene: TRBV28; j_gene: TRBJ1-2; d_gene: -
CDR3aa: ARGINTGELF; v_gene: TRBV2; j_gene: TRBJ2-2; d_gene: -
CDR3aa: ASSQDLGELF; v_gene: TRBV4-1; j_gene: TRBJ2-2; d_gene: -
CDR3aa: SVEGLAGGIEPYNEQF; v_gene: TRBV29-1; j_gene: TRBJ2-1; d_gene: TRBD2
CDR3aa: ASSADKFHEQF; v_gene: TRBV9; j_gene: TRBJ2-1; d_gene: -
CDR3aa: ASSLGQGGPEAF; v_gene: TRBV12-3/TRBV12-4; j_gene: TRBJ1-1; d_gene: TRBD1
CDR3aa: ASSSSPDAGEQY; v_gene: TRBV6-1; j_gene: TRBJ2-7; d_gene: -
CDR3aa: ASRRPSGANVLT; v_gene: TRBV6-6; j_gene: TRBJ2-6; d_gene: -
CDR3aa: ASRTGDRGGFYEQF; v_gene: TRBV6-2/TRBV6-3; j_gene: TRBJ2-1; d_gene: TRBD1
CDR3aa: ASSVTPPGGANVLT; v_gene: TRBV27; j_gene: TRBJ2-6; d_gene: -
CDR3aa: ASSSGTDNEQF; v_gene: TRBV12-3/TRBV12-4; j_gene: TRBJ2-1; d_gene: TRBD1
CDR3aa: ASSIRDRANEQF; v_gene: TRBV7-3; j_gene: TRBJ2-1; d_gene: TRBD1
CDR3aa: ASTLTGASTDTQY; v_gene: TRBV12-3/TRBV12-4; j_gene: TRBJ2-3; d_gene: TRBD1
CDR3aa: ASSEGQGVEPQH; v_gene: TRBV6-1; j_gene: TRBJ1-5; d_gene: TRBD1
CDR3aa: ATSDSYTYEQY; v_gene: TRBV24-1; j_gene: TRBJ2-7; d_gene: -
CDR3aa: ASIGGARELF; v_gene: TRBV6-2/TRBV6-3; j_gene: TRBJ2-2; d_gene: -
CDR3aa: ATTGTSYQPQH; v_gene: TRBV6-2/TRBV6-3; j_gene: TRBJ1-5; d_gene: -
CDR3aa: ASSPGQGIEQY; v_gene: TRBV12-3/TRBV12-4; j_gene: TRBJ2-7; d_gene: TRBD1
CDR3aa: AWNPSGSSYEQY; v_gene: TRBV30; j_gene: TRBJ2-7; d_gene: TRBD2
CDR3aa: ASAPRQGANEQY; v_gene: TRBV12-3/TRBV12-4; j_gene: TRBJ2-7; d_gene: TRBD1
CDR3aa: ASSQGWQEHTDTQY; v_gene: TRBV4-1; j_gene: TRBJ2-3; d_gene: -
CDR3aa: ASSPGGTGELF; v_gene: TRBV11-2; j_gene: TRBJ2-2; d_gene: -
CDR3aa: ATSRVTAAEAF; v_gene: TRBV15; j_gene: TRBJ1-1; d_gene: -
CDR3aa: ASSPRGGSGLAEAF; v_gene: TRBV27; j_gene: TRBJ1-1; d_gene: -
CDR3aa: ASMRGSEGGEQF; v_gene: TRBV19; j_gene: TRBJ2-1; d_gene: -
CDR3aa: ASRPGLYEQY; v_gene: TRBV6-2/TRBV6-3; j_gene: TRBJ2-7; d_gene: -
CDR3aa: ASSLEGRETQY; v_gene: TRBV11-2; j_gene: TRBJ2-5; d_gene: -
CDR3aa: ASSDPGTGYTDTQY; v_gene: TRBV28; j_gene: TRBJ2-3; d_gene: TRBD1
CDR3aa: SARDVGLEAF; v_gene: TRBV20-1; j_gene: TRBJ1-1; d_gene: -
CDR3aa: ASTDRVGREKLF; v_gene: TRBV7-2; j_gene: TRBJ1-4; d_gene: TRBD1
CDR3aa: ASSLSTGPYEQY; v_gene: TRBV27; j_gene: TRBJ2-7; d_gene: TRBD1
CDR3aa: ASSRTGTGTDTQY; v_gene: TRBV4-3; j_gene: TRBJ2-3; d_gene: TRBD1
CDR3aa: SARDSGGAEQF; v_gene: TRBV20-1; j_gene: TRBJ2-1; d_gene: TRBD2
CDR3aa: ASSLGSGSDEQY; v_gene: TRBV27; j_gene: TRBJ2-7; d_gene: TRBD2
CDR3aa: ASSPGTGAEAF; v_gene: TRBV7-7; j_gene: TRBJ1-1; d_gene: TRBD1
CDR3aa: ASSGVASATNEKLF; v_gene: TRBV2; j_gene: TRBJ1-4; d_gene: -
CDR3aa: ASSQASTYNEQF; v_gene: TRBV14; j_gene: TRBJ2-1; d_gene: -
CDR3aa: ASSSITYSGTGTTNEKLF; v_gene: TRBV5-6; j_gene: TRBJ1-4; d_gene: TRBD1
CDR3aa: ASSQGDSGGRTEAF; v_gene: TRBV4-1; j_gene: TRBJ1-1; d_gene: TRBD1
CDR3aa: ASSSTGNEQY; v_gene: TRBV6-2/TRBV6-3; j_gene: TRBJ2-7; d_gene: -
CDR3aa: ASSLKQTYEQY; v_gene: TRBV7-6; j_gene: TRBJ2-7; d_gene: -
CDR3aa: ASSPWTSGINEQF; v_gene: TRBV6-2/TRBV6-3; j_gene: TRBJ2-1; d_gene: TRBD2
CDR3aa: ASSLWGQNTEAF; v_gene: TRBV7-2; j_gene: TRBJ1-1; d_gene: -
CDR3aa: ASSLPEGYYGYT; v_gene: TRBV11-2; j_gene: TRBJ1-2; d_gene: -
CDR3aa: ASSYYRDLNTEAF; v_gene: TRBV6-6; j_gene: TRBJ1-1; d_gene: -
CDR3aa: ASTHTGKETQY; v_gene: TRBV6-2/TRBV6-3; j_gene: TRBJ2-5; d_gene: -
CDR3aa: AISGGTGAAYEQY; v_gene: TRBV10-3; j_gene: TRBJ2-7; d_gene: -
CDR3aa: ASQSSGGGYEQY; v_gene: TRBV7-2; j_gene: TRBJ2-7; d_gene: TRBD2